These 19 T cell receptor beta chains originate from one sample sequenced in a study of T cells in women clearing cervical HPV infection. Sequencing used immunoSEQ multiplex PCR; TCRdb keeps in-frame clones, though not all of them. The sample includes tens of thousands of clones. The sequenced sample consisted of blood buffy coat. The source of these receptors is a woman aged 18-69 years with a cervical HPV16 infection that either progressed to CIN3+ or cleared (not recorded which).

To note about this clone: The read ends 3 residues early relative to the CDR3; the germline J gene fills the gap. The chain couples TRBV10-3 to TRBJ1-2; TRBD1 agrees at 9 bases. The CDR3 has 14 amino acids. The J segment lost 4 bases and the V segment lost 4 bases, leaving 4 bases of the junction unmatched. Germline V gene lookup returns CDR1 ENHRY and CDR2 SYGVKD. The sequenced CDR3 bases are TGTGCCATCAGTGGGCCGACAGGGGGCTATGGC. This translates into CAISGPTGGYG. The CDR3 in full is CAISGPTGGYGYTF.

With respect to this clone: Sequencing ends 3 residues short of the CDR3 end; the germline J gene provides the rest. The chain has TRBV11-2 and TRBJ2-1, with D perhaps matching TRBD2 (5 bases). Germline assignment: CDR1 SGHAT and CDR2 FQNNGV. This CDR3 is built from 12 residues. Trimming cost V 5 bases and J 8 bases, with 10 bases left between them. The DNA read from the CDR3 is TGTGCCAGCAGCCCCATCGGGGATGAG. It encodes CASSPIGDE. The whole CDR3 is CASSPIGDEQFF.

About this clone: The CDR3 extends 3 residues past the end of the read, so its final part is completed from the germline J gene. This chain joins TRBV14 and TRBJ2-1, with 9 bases aligning to TRBD1. Germline lookup yields CDR1 SGHDN and CDR2 FVKESK. V was clipped by 0 bases and J by 5 bases; unmatched bases: 8. This CDR3 is 17 amino acids long. Partial CDR3 DNA: TGTGCCAGCAGCCAAGATCTCCCCGGGACAGGGAACAATGAG. This translates into CASSQDLPGTGNNE. The whole CDR3 sequence is CASSQDLPGTGNNEQFF.

Concerning this clone: The read falls 3 residues short of the CDR3 end, and the missing part is taken from the germline J gene. The gene calls are TRBV6-4 and TRBJ2-3, with D hard to call. The CDR3 spans 15 residues. V gave up 2 bases and J gave up 4 bases, with 13 bases separating them. CDR1 and CDR2 (germline): MRHNA, SNTAGT. CDR3 residues: CASSDEPGSPDTQYF. The CDR3 bases that were read are TGTGCCAGCAGTGACGAACCGGGTAGCCCAGATACG.

Incomplete CDR3 DNA: TGTGCCAGCAGCCCACAGGCCTACTCCTACGAG. As protein: CASSPQAYSYE. The complete CDR3 protein is CASSPQAYSYEQYF. The V call is TRBV11-2, the J call TRBJ2-7, with D perhaps matching TRBD1 (5 bases). The observed sequence ends 3 residues before the CDR3 terminus, with the missing tail filled in from the germline J gene. This CDR3 is built from 14 residues. Trimming removed 5 bases from V and 0 bases from J, with 11 bases in between. Germline lookup yields CDR1 SGHAT and CDR2 FQNNGV. Full variable domain (missing parts from reference TRBV11-2 and TRBJ2-7): EAGVAQSPRYKIIEKRQSVAFWCNPISGHATLYWYQQILGQGPKLLIQFQNNGVVDDSQLPKDRFSAERLKGVDSTLKIQPAKLEDSAVYLCASSPQAYSYEQYFGPGTRLTVT.

Comments on this clone: Read coverage stops 3 residues before the CDR3 terminus; the germline J gene supplies the remainder. This chain links TRBV14 with TRBJ2-6, with a tentative D call TRBD2 (5 bases). This CDR3 region has 15 residues. Trimming removed 3 bases at V and 2 bases at J, with 8 bases between. Looked up from germline, CDR1 is SGHDN and CDR2 is FVKESK. Partial CDR3 DNA: TGTGCCAGCAGCCACGGGCGGGCTGGGGCCAACGTC. Its translation is CASSHGRAGANV. The full CDR3 protein reads CASSHGRAGANVLTF.

A word on this clone: The read gets to within 3 residues of the CDR3 end, and the germline J gene fills in the rest. V and J are TRBV5-1 and TRBJ1-3; D gene ambiguous. Trimming stripped 1 base from V and 0 bases from J, with 14 bases between. This CDR3 has 17 amino acids. Looked up from germline, CDR1 is SGHRS and CDR2 is YFSETQ. The CDR3 DNA, read in part, is TGCGCCAGCAGCTTGATCGGTCTGAAGCTCTCTGGAAACACC. It is translated as CASSLIGLKLSGNT. The entire CDR3 reads CASSLIGLKLSGNTIYF.

In regard to this clone: The read finishes 3 residues shy of the CDR3 end, and the germline J gene is used to complete it. The chain is built from TRBV20-1 and TRBJ2-1; the match to TRBD2 covers 14 bases. CDR1 is DFQATT, CDR2 SNEGSKA, per germline (reference sequence). This CDR3 has 18 amino acids. Losses at the gene ends were 3 bases for V and 0 bases for J; bases not matched to a gene: 7. The CDR3: CSARTSGGAPGSYNEQFF. The CDR3 DNA, read in part, is TGCAGTGCTAGGACTAGCGGGGGGGCGCCCGGCTCCTACAATGAG.

In the case of this clone: The read falls 3 residues short of the CDR3 end, and the missing part is taken from the germline J gene. The V call is TRBV11-2, the J call TRBJ2-5; perhaps D is TRBD1 or TRBD2 (5 bases each). CDR3 length: 15 residues. Germline CDR1 is SGHAT and CDR2 is FQNNGV. Trimming took 3 bases from V and 2 from J, leaving 13 bases between them. Here the CDR3 reads CASSFRREPQETQYF. Incomplete CDR3 DNA: TGTGCCAGCAGCTTCCGCAGGGAGCCACAAGAGACC.

Worth noting for this clone: The read terminates 3 residues before the CDR3 end, so the remaining end is supplied by the germline J gene. The chain joins TRBV5-1 to TRBJ1-3, with a weak D call TRBD1 (5 bases). Trimming stripped 4 bases from V and 3 bases from J, with 14 bases between. Germline V gene sequence: CDR1 SGHRS, CDR2 YFSETQ. This CDR3 is 15 amino acids long. CDR3 in amino acids: CASSLQGKSGNTIYF. The CDR3 DNA, read in part, is TGCGCCAGCAGCCTGCAGGGTAAAAGTGGAAACACC.

In regard to this clone: The DNA ends 3 residues before the CDR3 does, and the rest of the CDR3 is filled in from the germline J gene. V gene TRBV20-1 combines with J gene TRBJ1-4; D may be TRBD1 (5 bases). V lost 3 bases and J lost 0, with 17 bases in between. In germline, CDR1 is DFQATT, CDR2 SNEGSKA (reference sequence). The CDR3 loop spans 17 amino acids. The chain's CDR3 is CSASSRGQIATNEKLFF. The sequenced CDR3 bases are TGCAGTGCTAGCTCGAGGGGTCAAATTGCAACTAATGAAAAA.

As concerns this clone: Read data end 3 residues before the CDR3 end; the end is taken from the germline J gene. The V and J genes are TRBV12-3 or TRBV12-4 and TRBJ2-6, with a tentative D call TRBD2 (6 bases). Trimming cost V 5 bases and J 0 bases, with 14 bases left between them. The CDR3 totals 17 residues. The CDR3 sequence is CASSPHAGPSGANVLTF. Incomplete CDR3 DNA: TGTGCCAGCAGTCCCCACGCGGGGCCCTCTGGGGCCAACGTC.

As for this clone: From the germline J gene comes the end of the CDR3, since the read stops 3 residues before it. The chain is built from TRBV5-1 and TRBJ2-7; TRBD1 might be the D (6 bases). The CDR3 totals 14 residues. Trimming left V 6 bases short and J 5 bases short, with 18 bases between. Germline V lookup: CDR1 SGHRS, CDR2 YFSETQ. CDR3 region: CASTSGTLGDEQYF. Incomplete CDR3 DNA: TGCGCCAGCACCTCCGGGACACTAGGGGACGAG.

In the case of this clone: Read coverage stops 3 residues before the CDR3 terminus; the germline J gene supplies the remainder. The chain carries TRBV7-9 and TRBJ2-7; possibly TRBD1 for D (6 bases). V gave up 6 bases and J gave up 0 bases, with 15 bases separating them. Germline-derived CDR1 and CDR2 are SEHNR and FQNEAQ (reference sequence). The CDR3 has 15 amino acids. The sequenced part of the CDR3 DNA is TGTGCCAGCAGTCCACTTAGGGGGAGCTCCTACGAG. As protein: CASSPLRGSSYE. The whole CDR3 reads CASSPLRGSSYEQYF.

About this clone itself: The read falls 3 residues short of the CDR3 end, and the missing part is taken from the germline J gene. The chain combines TRBV15 with TRBJ1-1; D remains ambiguous. Germline V CDR1 and CDR2: LNHNV, YYDKDF (reference sequence). This CDR3 is 14 amino acids long. Trimming removed 5 bases from V and 1 base from J, with 11 bases in between. The CDR3 sequence is CATSLRLENTEAFF. The sequenced CDR3 bases are TGTGCCACCAGCCTACGACTGGAGAACACTGAA.

To note about this clone: The read terminates 3 residues ahead of where the CDR3 ends, so the germline J gene completes it. V usage is TRBV5-4 and J usage is TRBJ1-2; D unresolved. The germline CDR1 and CDR2 sequences are SGHNT and YYREEE (reference sequence). The CDR3 is 13 amino acids. Trimming stripped 2 bases from V and 0 bases from J, with 5 bases between. CDR3 sequence: CASSFDSNYGYTF. The covered CDR3 bases are TGTGCCAGCAGCTTCGACTCTAACTATGGC.

A remark on this clone: The sequence runs out 3 residues before the end of the CDR3; the remainder is reconstructed from the germline J gene. V and J are TRBV5-5 and TRBJ2-2, with TRBD2 identical over 10 bases. Germline trimming cut 4 bases from V and 5 bases from J; bases unmatched to any gene: 5. Germline V gene lookup returns CDR1 SGHKS and CDR2 YYEKEE (reference sequence). The CDR3 length is 15 residues. The part of the CDR3 DNA that was read is TGTGCCAGCAGCACAGCGGGGGGGGGAACCGGGGAG. Translating gives CASSTAGGGTGE. The whole CDR3 protein is CASSTAGGGTGELFF.

Details on this clone: The read halts 3 residues ahead of the CDR3 end, with the missing end drawn from the germline J gene. This chain uses TRBV30 with TRBJ1-5; tentatively, D is TRBD1 (6 bases). Looked up from germline, CDR1 is GTSNPN and CDR2 is SVGIG (reference sequence). The CDR3 runs to 15 residues. V lost 2 bases and J 7 bases, leaving 18 bases between the germline ends. The part of the CDR3 DNA that was read is TGTGCCTGGAGTCTCCCGGGGGGGGCTGCGCAGCCC. Protein: CAWSLPGGAAQP. The full CDR3 is CAWSLPGGAAQPQHF.

To note about this clone: The read is 3 residues too short to cover the CDR3 end, so that end is filled in from the germline J gene. The chain combines TRBV5-4 with TRBJ2-7; no firm D call. This CDR3 contains 15 residues. With 0 bases removed from V and 1 base from J, the gap between germline ends came to 11 bases. Germline V gene sequence: CDR1 SGHNT, CDR2 YYREEE (reference sequence). The sequenced CDR3 bases are TGTGCCAGCAGCTTGGCGTCAGGTCTTTCCTACGAG. This translates into CASSLASGLSYE. In full, the CDR3 reads CASSLASGLSYEQYF.